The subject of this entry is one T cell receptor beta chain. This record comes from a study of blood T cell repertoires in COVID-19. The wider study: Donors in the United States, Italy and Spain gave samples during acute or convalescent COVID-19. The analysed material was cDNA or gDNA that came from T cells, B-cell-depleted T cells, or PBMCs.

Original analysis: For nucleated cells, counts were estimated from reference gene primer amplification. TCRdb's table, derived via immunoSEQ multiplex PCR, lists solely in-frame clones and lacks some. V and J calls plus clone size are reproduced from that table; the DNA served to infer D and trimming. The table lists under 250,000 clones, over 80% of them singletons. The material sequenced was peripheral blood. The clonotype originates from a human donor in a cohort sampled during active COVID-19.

CDR3 in amino acids: CASSGQGYEQFF. In DNA form, the CDR3 reads TGTGCCAGCAGCGGGCAGGGATATGAGCAGTTCTTC. V usage is TRBV9 and J usage is TRBJ2-1, with a weak D call TRBD1 (5 bases). Germline V gives CDR1 SGDLS, CDR2 YYNGEE. Trimming left V 3 bases short and J 8 bases short, with 9 bases between. CDR3 length equals 12 residues.